The sequence of this TCR beta chain was determined in a study of blood T cell repertoires in COVID-19. Here immunoSEQ multiplex PCR was the method, and the copy in TCRdb shows in-frame clones only, minus some. The data contain some 93,000 clones, 80% to 90% of them singletons. V was trimmed by 7 bases and J by 0 bases, leaving 13 bases between them. The germline CDR1 and CDR2 sequences are LNHDA and SQIVND (reference sequence). The CDR3 extends over 15 amino acids. The sample was peripheral blood. The chain links TRBV19 to TRBJ1-3; no clear D gene. The TCR sequence derives from a man aged 55 to 70 with acute or convalescent COVID-19. CDR3 DNA sequence: TGTGCCAGTACCTTAGGCCGGGGCTCTGGAAACACCATATATTTT. Protein sequence: CASTLGRGSGNTIYF.